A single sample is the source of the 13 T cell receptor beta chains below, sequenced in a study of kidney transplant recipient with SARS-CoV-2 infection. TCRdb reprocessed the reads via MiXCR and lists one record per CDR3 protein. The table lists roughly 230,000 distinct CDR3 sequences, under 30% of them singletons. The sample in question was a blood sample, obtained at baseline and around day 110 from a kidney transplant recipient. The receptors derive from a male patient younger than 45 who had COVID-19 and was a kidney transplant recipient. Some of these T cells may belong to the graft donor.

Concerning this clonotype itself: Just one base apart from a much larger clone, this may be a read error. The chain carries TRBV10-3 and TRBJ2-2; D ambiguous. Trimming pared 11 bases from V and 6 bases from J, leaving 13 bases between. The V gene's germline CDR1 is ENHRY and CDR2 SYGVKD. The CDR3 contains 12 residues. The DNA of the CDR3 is TGTGCCGCCGGCCACGAGTCCGGGGAGCTGTTTTTT. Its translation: CAAGHESGELFF.

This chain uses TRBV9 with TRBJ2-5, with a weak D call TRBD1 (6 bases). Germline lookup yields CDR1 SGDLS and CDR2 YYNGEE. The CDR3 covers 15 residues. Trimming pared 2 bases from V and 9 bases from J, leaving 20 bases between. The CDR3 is CASSVTSQAGVAQYF. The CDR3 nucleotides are TGTGCCAGCAGCGTGACATCTCAAGCAGGGGTGGCCCAGTACTTC.

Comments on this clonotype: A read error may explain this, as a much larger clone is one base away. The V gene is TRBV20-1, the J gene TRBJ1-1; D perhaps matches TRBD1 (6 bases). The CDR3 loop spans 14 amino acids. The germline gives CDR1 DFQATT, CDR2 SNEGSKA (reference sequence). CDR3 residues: CGARPSSGDTEAFF. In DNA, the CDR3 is TGCGGTGCTAGACCCTCTTCAGGGGACACTGAAGCTTTCTTT.

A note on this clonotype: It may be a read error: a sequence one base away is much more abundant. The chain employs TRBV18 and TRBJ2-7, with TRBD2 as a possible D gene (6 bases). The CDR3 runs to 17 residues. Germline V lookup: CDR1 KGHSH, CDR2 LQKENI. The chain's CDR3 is CTSSPKVGGGAAYEQYF. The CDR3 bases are TGTACCAGCTCACCGAAGGTGGGGGGTGGGGCGGCCTACGAGCAGTACTTC.

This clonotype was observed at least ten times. CDR3 loop: CASSKAGGGYEQYF. The CDR3, as DNA: TGTGCCAGCAGCAAGGCAGGAGGGGGCTACGAGCAGTACTTC. The chain links TRBV5-6 to TRBJ2-7; D may be TRBD1 or TRBD2 (6 bases each). Trimming removed 4 bases at V and 3 bases at J, with 14 bases between. This CDR3 spans 14 amino acids. Germline V gene data show CDR1 as SGHDT and CDR2 as YYEEEE.

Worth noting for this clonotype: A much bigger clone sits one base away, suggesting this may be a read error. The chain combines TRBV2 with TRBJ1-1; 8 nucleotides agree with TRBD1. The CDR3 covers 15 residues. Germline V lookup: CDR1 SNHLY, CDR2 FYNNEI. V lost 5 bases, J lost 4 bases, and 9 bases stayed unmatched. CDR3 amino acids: CASSPLTGEPTEAFF. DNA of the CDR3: TGTGCCAGCAGTCCCCTGACAGGGGAGCCCACTGAAGCTTTCTTT.

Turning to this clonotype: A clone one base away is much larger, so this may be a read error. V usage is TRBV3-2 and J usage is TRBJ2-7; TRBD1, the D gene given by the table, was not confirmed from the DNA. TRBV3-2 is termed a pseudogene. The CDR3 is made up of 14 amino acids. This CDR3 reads CASSPVIQATEQYF. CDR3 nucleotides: TGTGCCAGCAGCCCCGTCATACAGGCCACCGAGCAGTACTTC.

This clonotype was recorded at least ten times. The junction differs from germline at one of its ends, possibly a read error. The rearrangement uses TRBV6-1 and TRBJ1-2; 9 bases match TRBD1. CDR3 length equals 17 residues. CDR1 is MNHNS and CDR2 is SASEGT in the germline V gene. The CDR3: CASSARDRALIDYGHTF. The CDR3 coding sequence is TGTGCCAGCAGTGCAAGGGACAGGGCGCTGATAGACTATGGCCACACCTTC.

The CDR3 DNA reads TGTGGCATATGCTCCAGGATAACACAAAGTCGGGCCAACGTCCTGACTTTC. As protein: CGICSRITQSRANVLTF. The chain employs TRBV8-2 and TRBJ2-6. TRBV8-2 corresponds to a pseudogene. The CDR3 is 17 residues long.

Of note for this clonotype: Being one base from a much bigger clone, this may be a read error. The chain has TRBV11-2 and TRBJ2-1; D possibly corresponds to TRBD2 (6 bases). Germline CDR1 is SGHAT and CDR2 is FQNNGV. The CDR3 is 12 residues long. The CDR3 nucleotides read TGTGCCAACAGCTTAAAGGCGGGAATGCAGTTCTTC. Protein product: CANSLKAGMQFF.

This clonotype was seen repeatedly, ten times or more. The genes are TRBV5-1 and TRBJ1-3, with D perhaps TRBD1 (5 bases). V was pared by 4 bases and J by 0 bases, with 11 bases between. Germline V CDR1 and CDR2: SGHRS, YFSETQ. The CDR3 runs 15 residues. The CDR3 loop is CASSEGPSSGNTIYF. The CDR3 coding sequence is TGCGCCAGCAGCGAGGGACCGAGCTCTGGAAACACCATATATTTT. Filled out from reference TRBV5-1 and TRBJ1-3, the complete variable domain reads KAGVTQTPRYLIKTRGQQVTLSCSPISGHRSVSWYQQTPGQGLQFLFEYFSETQRNKGNFPGRFSGRQFSNSRSEMNVSTLELGDSALYLCASSEGPSSGNTIYFGEGSWLTVV.

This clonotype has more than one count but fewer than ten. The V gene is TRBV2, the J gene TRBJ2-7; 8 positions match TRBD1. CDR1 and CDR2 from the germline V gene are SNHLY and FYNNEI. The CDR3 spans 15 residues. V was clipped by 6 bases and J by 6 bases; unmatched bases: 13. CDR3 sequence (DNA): TGTGCCAGCAGCGACCTCTATGGCAGGGGGCCCGAGCAGTACTTC. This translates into CASSDLYGRGPEQYF.

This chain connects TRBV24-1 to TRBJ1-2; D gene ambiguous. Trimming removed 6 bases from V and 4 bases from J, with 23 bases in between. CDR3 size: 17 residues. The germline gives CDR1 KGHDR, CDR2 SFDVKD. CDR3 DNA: TGTGCCACCAGTCAGAGTTGTAGTACCAGAAAGACCTATGGCTACACCTTC. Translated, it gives CATSQSCSTRKTYGYTF.